One and the same sample provided the 31 T cell receptor beta chains below, sequenced in a study of OX40 agonist ivuxolimab in advanced cancers. Repertoires were generated with immunoSEQ multiplex PCR, while TCRdb's copy carries only in-frame clones and drops some. The table has about 48,000 clones, 84% seen once. This material consisted of CD4+ or CD8+ T cells sorted from blood, taken in a trial of the OX40 agonist ivuxolimab. Receptors were obtained from an adult with an advanced solid tumor such as melanoma, head and neck, liver or kidney cancer.

The V and J genes are TRBV10-3 and TRBJ2-7; D perhaps matches TRBD1 (6 bases). Trimming took off 2 bases at V and 4 bases at J, with 12 bases between the two ends. The CDR3 has 14 amino acids. Germline loops: CDR1 ENHRY, CDR2 SYGVKD. CDR3: CAISEPGTRYEQYF. The CDR3 bases are TGTGCCATCAGTGAGCCCGGGACACGATACGAGCAGTACTTC.

The genes are TRBV2 and TRBJ2-3; either TRBD1 or TRBD2 may fit D (6 bases each). Trimming left V 6 bases short and J 2 bases short, with 15 bases between. Germline V gives CDR1 SNHLY, CDR2 FYNNEI. The CDR3 is 15 amino acids. CDR3 sequence (DNA): TGTGCCAGCAGCCAACAGGGACTTGTCACAGATACGCAGTATTTT. Translating gives CASSQQGLVTDTQYF.

V is TRBV7-2 and J is TRBJ1-1; no clear D gene. Between the trimmed V and J ends, which lost 5 bases and 4 bases, there was a span of 11 bases. Germline V lookup: CDR1 SGHTA, CDR2 FQGNSA. This CDR3 region has 13 residues. CDR3 nucleotides: TGTGCCAGCAGCAGGGCAGCCCTCACTGAAGCTTTCTTT. Amino acid sequence: CASSRAALTEAFF. Drawing the rest from reference TRBV7-2 and TRBJ1-1, the complete variable domain is GAGVSQSPSNKVTEKGKDVELRCDPISGHTALYWYRQSLGQGLEFLIYFQGNSAPDKSGLPSDRFSAERTGGSVSTLTIQRTQQEDSAVYLCASSRAALTEAFFGQGTRLTVV.

The chain carries TRBV9 and TRBJ1-6; possibly TRBD1 for D (5 bases). The germline V gene has CDR1 SGDLS and CDR2 YYNGEE. The CDR3 contains 12 residues. Trimming shortened V by 0 bases and J by 14 bases, and 9 bases separated the two germline ends. The CDR3 nucleotides are TGTGCCAGCAGCGTAGACCGGGGCACCCTCCACTTT. This translates into CASSVDRGTLHF.

The chain joins TRBV7-9 to TRBJ1-2; 9 positions agree with TRBD1. Germline V gene lookup returns CDR1 SEHNR and CDR2 FQNEAQ (reference sequence). The V gene end was trimmed by 6 bases and the J gene end by 4 bases; junction bases not matched to a gene: 6. The CDR3 consists of 14 residues. DNA for the CDR3: TGTGCCAGCAGACTCCCGGGACAGGGCTATGGCTACACCTTC. This sequence encodes CASRLPGQGYGYTF.

The gene calls are TRBV19 and TRBJ1-4; D ambiguous. Germline V gives CDR1 LNHDA, CDR2 SQIVND (reference sequence). The germline V and J ends were trimmed by 7 bases and 0 bases, with 9 bases remaining between them. The CDR3 loop spans 14 amino acids. The CDR3 nucleotides read TGTGCCAGTATGAAGCAGGCAACTAATGAAAAACTGTTTTTT. Translation: CASMKQATNEKLFF.

The V call is TRBV11-1, the J call TRBJ2-5, with a weak D call TRBD1 (5 bases). The germline V gene encodes CDR1 SGHAT and CDR2 FQDESV (reference sequence). The CDR3 is 15 amino acids. Trimming took off 5 bases at V and 2 bases at J, with 15 bases between the two ends. CDR3 DNA: TGTGCCAGCAGCCCACAAGGGGTGAGGCAAGAGACCCAGTACTTC. Translating it yields CASSPQGVRQETQYF. The full variable domain, in which reference TRBV11-1 and TRBJ2-5 provide the parts outside the CDR3, is EAEVAQSPRYKITEKSQAVAFWCDPISGHATLYWYRQILGQGPELLVQFQDESVVDDSQLPKDRFSAERLKGVDSTLKIQPAELGDSAMYLCASSPQGVRQETQYFGPGTRLLVL.

The sample holds a few counts of this clone. The gene calls are TRBV15 and TRBJ2-1; D might be TRBD1 (6 bases). The germline V gene has CDR1 LNHNV and CDR2 YYDKDF (reference sequence). With 2 bases removed from V and 0 bases from J, the gap between germline ends came to 11 bases. This CDR3 is built from 16 residues. The CDR3 here is CATSRITGSSYNEQFF. In DNA form, the CDR3 reads TGTGCCACCAGCAGAATTACAGGGAGCTCCTACAATGAGCAGTTCTTC.

The chain combines TRBV19 with TRBJ2-4; the match to TRBD1 covers 8 bases. The CDR3 is 15 residues long. Germline loops: CDR1 LNHDA, CDR2 SQIVND (reference sequence). V shed 6 bases and J 7 bases; nucleotides not matched to a gene: 11. The DNA for the CDR3 is TGTGCCAGTAGCGACAGGGGACTCGCCAGGAACATTCAGTACTTC. This encodes CASSDRGLARNIQYF.

The rearrangement links TRBV7-2 to TRBJ1-3; the D gene is possibly TRBD1 (5 bases). The CDR3 consists of 15 residues. Trimming left V 4 bases short and J 3 bases short, with 13 bases between. Germline assignment: CDR1 SGHTA and CDR2 FQGNSA. CDR3 sequence reads: CASSSWTTVGNTIYF. DNA of the CDR3: TGTGCCAGCAGCTCATGGACAACCGTTGGAAACACCATATATTTT.

This clone turned up a few times. V is TRBV30 and J is TRBJ1-2; 11 bases match TRBD1. CDR3 length: 14 amino acids. Per germline, CDR1 GTSNPN and CDR2 SVGIG (reference sequence). V shed 2 bases and J 8 bases; nucleotides not matched to a gene: 7. For the CDR3, the DNA is TGTGCCTGGAGTCGGGACAGGGGGTCTCGAGGCTACACCTTC. It codes for CAWSRDRGSRGYTF.

This sequence joins TRBV6-4 and TRBJ2-1; D not certain. Germline CDR1 MRHNA, CDR2 SNTAGT. This CDR3 contains 15 residues. V shed 0 bases and J shed 6 bases, with 12 bases lying between them. CDR3 loop: CASSDSFRPSNEQFF. CDR3 nucleotide sequence: TGTGCCAGCAGTGACTCGTTCCGCCCGTCCAATGAGCAGTTCTTC.

The V and J genes are TRBV11-3 and TRBJ2-3; 11 positions match TRBD2. The CDR3 has 17 amino acids. The germline V gene has CDR1 SGHNT and CDR2 YENEEA. V shed 3 bases and J 4 bases; nucleotides not matched to a gene: 9. This CDR3 is CASSFGLTSGVPDTQYF. The CDR3 DNA reads as TGTGCCAGCAGCTTTGGATTGACTAGCGGGGTTCCAGATACGCAGTATTTT. Using reference TRBV11-3 and TRBJ2-3 for the parts outside the CDR3, the full variable domain is EAGVVQSPRYKIIEKKQPVAFWCNPISGHNTLYWYLQNLGQGPELLIRYENEEAVDDSQLPKDRFSAERLKGVDSTLKIQPAELGDSAVYLCASSFGLTSGVPDTQYFGPGTRLTVL.

The gene calls are TRBV5-6 and TRBJ2-7, with 11 nucleotides matching TRBD2. The V and J ends lost 7 bases and 4 bases, in that order; junction bases with no gene match: 10. Germline-derived CDR1 and CDR2 are SGHDT and YYEEEE. There are 15 residues in the CDR3. CDR3 DNA: TGTGCCAGCTCCACCCCCACTAGCGGGAGTTACGAGCAGTACTTC. This encodes CASSTPTSGSYEQYF.

The CDR3 DNA reads as TGTGCCAGCAGTTTAGGGGGGCGCGGGTATGGCTACACCTTC. Translated, it gives CASSLGGRGYGYTF. The chain employs TRBV27 and TRBJ1-2, with D possibly TRBD1 on 6 matching bases. The CDR3 is made up of 14 amino acids. Germline CDR1 reads MNHEY; CDR2 reads SMNVEV (reference sequence). The V and J ends lost 2 bases and 5 bases respectively, with 12 bases between them.

The chain carries TRBV5-1 and TRBJ1-5, with D perhaps matching TRBD1 (5 bases). Germline V lookup: CDR1 SGHRS, CDR2 YFSETQ. The V end lost 0 bases, the J end lost 5 bases, and 9 bases lay between the germline ends. This CDR3 region has 14 residues. CDR3 sequence (DNA): TGCGCCAGCAGCTTGGGGGTAGGGGATCAGCCCCAGCATTTT. The encoded protein is CASSLGVGDQPQHF. The entire variable domain, with the rest obtained from reference TRBV5-1 and TRBJ1-5, is as follows: KAGVTQTPRYLIKTRGQQVTLSCSPISGHRSVSWYQQTPGQGLQFLFEYFSETQRNKGNFPGRFSGRQFSNSRSEMNVSTLELGDSALYLCASSLGVGDQPQHFGDGTRLSIL.

About this clone itself: The junction shows a germline mismatch at one end, possibly a read error. The chain joins TRBV5-1 to TRBJ2-3; D ambiguous. CDR3 length: 14 residues. Germline V gene sequence: CDR1 SGHRS, CDR2 YFSETQ. The CDR3 coding sequence is TGCGCCAGCAGCTTGGAAGCAGGCACGGATACGCAGTATTTT. Residues: CASSLEAGTDTQYF.

The V gene is TRBV9, the J gene TRBJ2-7; D ambiguous. V was shortened by 0 bases and J by 3 bases, with 13 bases between the two germline ends. The germline CDR1 and CDR2 sequences are SGDLS and YYNGEE. This CDR3 is 15 amino acids long. The CDR3: CASSVAATRDYEQYF. CDR3 bases: TGTGCCAGCAGCGTAGCAGCGACGAGAGACTACGAGCAGTACTTC.

The genes are TRBV19 and TRBJ2-2; 7 bases are a match to TRBD1. Looked up from germline, CDR1 is LNHDA and CDR2 is SQIVND (reference sequence). V gave up 0 bases and J gave up 1 base; unmatched junction bases: 2. The CDR3 has 16 amino acids. The CDR3 bases are TGTGCCAGTAGTATAGAATGGACAGGGAACACCGGGGAGCTGTTTTTT. Translated: CASSIEWTGNTGELFF. Looking up the rest from reference TRBV19 and TRBJ2-2 gives the full variable domain: DGGITQSPKYLFRKEGQNVTLSCEQNLNHDAMYWYRQDPGQGLRLIYYSQIVNDFQKGDIAEGYSVSREKKESFPLTVTSAQKNPTAFYLCASSIEWTGNTGELFFGEGSRLTVL.

The CDR3 loop reads CASMGTGTEAFF. The CDR3 nucleotides are TGTGCCAGCATGGGGACCGGCACTGAAGCTTTCTTT. J is TRBJ1-1 and V is TRBV6-6; D is perhaps TRBD1 (5 bases). Deletions cut 7 bases from V and 4 bases from J, with 10 bases between. Germline CDR1 reads MNHNY; CDR2 reads SVGAGI (reference sequence). The CDR3 spans 12 residues.

This clone has only one observation. The V gene is TRBV11-3, the J gene TRBJ2-2; D gene uncertain. The CDR3 is 13 residues long. Germline V gene lookup returns CDR1 SGHNT and CDR2 YENEEA. V was pared by 4 bases and J by 1 base, with 4 bases between. This chain's CDR3 is CASSWGNTGELFF. CDR3 DNA: TGTGCCAGCAGCTGGGGGAACACCGGGGAGCTGTTTTTT.

The chain uses TRBV5-1 and TRBJ2-5; D unresolved. From germline, CDR1 is SGHRS and CDR2 YFSETQ. This CDR3 is built from 13 residues. Between the trimmed V and J ends, which lost 0 bases and 5 bases, there was a span of 8 bases. The CDR3 DNA sequence: TGCGCCAGCAGCTTGGAGGGCGAGGAGACCCAGTACTTC. Translated, it gives CASSLEGEETQYF.

J is TRBJ2-7 and V is TRBV11-2; possibly TRBD1 or TRBD2 for D (7 bases each). The CDR3 runs to 15 residues. Between the trimmed V and J ends, which lost 1 base and 6 bases, there was a span of 16 bases. The germline CDR1 and CDR2 sequences are SGHAT and FQNNGV. The CDR3 DNA sequence: TGTGCCAGCAGCTTAGGCAGGGGGAGGGTTGGCGAGCAGTACTTC. This translates into CASSLGRGRVGEQYF. Full variable domain (rest looked up from reference TRBV11-2 and TRBJ2-7): EAGVAQSPRYKIIEKRQSVAFWCNPISGHATLYWYQQILGQGPKLLIQFQNNGVVDDSQLPKDRFSAERLKGVDSTLKIQPAKLEDSAVYLCASSLGRGRVGEQYFGPGTRLTVT.

The V and J genes are TRBV27 and TRBJ2-4; perhaps TRBD1 as D (6 bases). Trimming shortened V by 5 bases and J by 3 bases, and 11 bases separated the two germline ends. Germline CDR1 reads MNHEY; CDR2 reads SMNVEV (reference sequence). The CDR3 covers 14 residues. The CDR3 bases are TGTGCCAGCAGTAAAACAGGGTTCAAAAACATTCAGTACTTC. Residues: CASSKTGFKNIQYF.

J is TRBJ2-2 and V is TRBV15; unclear D gene. The CDR3 covers 14 residues. The germline V gene has CDR1 LNHNV and CDR2 YYDKDF (reference sequence). V was shortened by 1 base and J by 5 bases, with 8 bases between the two germline ends. The CDR3 DNA sequence: TGTGCCACCAGCAGAGGGGATGCGACCGGGGAGCTGTTTTTT. Translated, it gives CATSRGDATGELFF.

This clone was observed a few times. This chain uses TRBV11-2 with TRBJ2-3; TRBD1 matches at 7 bases. With 4 bases clipped from V and 5 bases from J, the junction kept 9 bases outside the gene matches. This CDR3 contains 15 residues. The germline V gene has CDR1 SGHAT and CDR2 FQNNGV. The CDR3 DNA reads TGTGCCAGCAGCTCATACAGGGGAAAGGGAGATACGCAGTATTTT. Translation: CASSSYRGKGDTQYF.

The V and J genes are TRBV7-9 and TRBJ1-2; a weak D match, TRBD1 (6 bases). The V end lost 1 base, the J end lost 3 bases, and 15 bases lay between the germline ends. This CDR3 has 16 amino acids. In germline, CDR1 is SEHNR, CDR2 FQNEAQ (reference sequence). The CDR3 here is CASSLGTDGDYYGYTF. Written as DNA, the CDR3 is TGTGCCAGCAGCTTAGGGACAGACGGGGATTACTATGGCTACACCTTC.

The genes are TRBV7-9 and TRBJ1-4; 7 nucleotides line up with TRBD1. The V segment lost 3 bases and the J segment 4 bases; nucleotides outside the gene matches: 2. Germline CDR1 SEHNR, CDR2 FQNEAQ (reference sequence). There are 14 residues in the CDR3. CDR3 nucleotides: TGTGCCAGCAGCTTGGGGACAGTTAATGAAAAACTGTTTTTT. Its protein product is CASSLGTVNEKLFF.

V gene TRBV6-6 combines with J gene TRBJ2-7; 7 bases align to TRBD2. V dropped 2 bases and J dropped 7; count of bases not matched to a gene: 14. The CDR3 is 16 amino acids. Germline values: CDR1 MNHNY, CDR2 SVGAGI (reference sequence). CDR3: CASSYPAVAGRGEQYF. CDR3 nucleotide sequence: TGTGCCAGCAGTTACCCGGCGGTAGCGGGTCGCGGGGAGCAGTACTTC.

The rearrangement links TRBV5-1 to TRBJ1-4; D is unclear. Germline V gene sequence: CDR1 SGHRS, CDR2 YFSETQ. The V end lost 0 bases, the J end lost 8 bases, and 14 bases lay between the germline ends. The CDR3 runs to 15 residues. DNA of the CDR3: TGCGCCAGCAGCTTGGCCGGGCAGTCATACGAAAAACTGTTTTTT. Translating gives CASSLAGQSYEKLFF.

The chain is built from TRBV7-3 and TRBJ2-1; the match to TRBD2 covers 7 bases. The CDR3 is 15 residues long. Losses at the gene ends were 5 bases for V and 4 bases for J; bases not matched to a gene: 8. Germline V lookup: CDR1 SGHTA, CDR2 FQGTGA. CDR3 nucleotide sequence: TGTGCCAGCAGCCGAAGCGGGGATCTATACAATGAGCAGTTCTTC. Encoded protein: CASSRSGDLYNEQFF.